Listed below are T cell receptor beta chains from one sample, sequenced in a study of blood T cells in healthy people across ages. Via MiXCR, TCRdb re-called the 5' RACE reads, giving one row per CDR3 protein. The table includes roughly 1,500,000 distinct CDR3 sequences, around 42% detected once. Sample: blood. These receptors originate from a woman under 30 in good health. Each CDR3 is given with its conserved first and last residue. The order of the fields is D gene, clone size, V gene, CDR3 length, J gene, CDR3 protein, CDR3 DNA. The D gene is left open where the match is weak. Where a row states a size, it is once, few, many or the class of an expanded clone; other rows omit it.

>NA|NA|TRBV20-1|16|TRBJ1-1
CSARSGLVYGNTEAFF
TGCAGTGCTAGAAGTGGACTCGTCTATGGGAACACTGAAGCTTTCTTT
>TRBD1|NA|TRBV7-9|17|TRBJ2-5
CASSPQGSIFSWETQYF
TGTGCCAGCAGCCCACAGGGGAGCATCTTTTCTTGGGAGACCCAGTACTTC
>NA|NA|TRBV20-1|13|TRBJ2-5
CSASPLGKETQYF
TGCAGTGCGAGCCCCCTGGGTAAAGAGACCCAGTACTTC
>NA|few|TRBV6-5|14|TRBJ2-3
CASSYSSKADTQYF
TGTGCCAGCAGTTACTCGAGTAAGGCAGATACGCAGTATTTT
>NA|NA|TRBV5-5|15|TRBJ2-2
CASRVETVVGEELFF
TGTGCCAGCAGAGTCGAGACTGTCGTGGGCGAGGAGCTGTTTTTT
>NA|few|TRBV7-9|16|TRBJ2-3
CASSRSTIPSTDTQYF
TGTGCCAGCAGCCGAAGCACTATACCTAGCACAGATACGCAGTATTTT
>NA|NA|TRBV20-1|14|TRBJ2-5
CSAPTARLQETQYF
TGCAGTGCGCCGACAGCGCGACTACAAGAGACCCAGTACTTC
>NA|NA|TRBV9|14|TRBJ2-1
CASSPPQGFYEQFF
TGTGCCAGCAGCCCCCCCCAAGGTTTTTATGAGCAGTTCTTC
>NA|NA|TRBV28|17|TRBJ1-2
CASSLFRRTVIFYGYTF
TGTGCCAGCAGTTTATTCCGAAGGACGGTCATCTTCTATGGCTACACCTTC
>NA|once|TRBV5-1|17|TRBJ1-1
CASSLAKVDPGDTEAFF
TGCGCCAGCAGCTTGGCGAAAGTTGATCCCGGGGACACTGAAGCTTTCTTT
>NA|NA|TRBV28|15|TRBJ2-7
CASSLGAGVLLEQYF
TGTGCCAGCAGTTTGGGTGCAGGGGTCCTTCTCGAGCAGTACTTC
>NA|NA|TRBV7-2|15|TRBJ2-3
CASSFETQSTDMQYF
TGTGCCAGCAGCTTTGAGACTCAGAGCACAGATATGCAGTATTTT
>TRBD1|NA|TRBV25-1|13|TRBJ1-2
CASREQGARGYTF
TGTGCCAGCAGGGAACAGGGGGCGCGAGGCTACACCTTC
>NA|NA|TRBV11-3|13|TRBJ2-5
CASTRSLQETQYF
TGTGCCAGCACCCGCAGCTTGCAAGAGACCCAGTACTTC
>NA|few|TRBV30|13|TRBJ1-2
CACSSSRGRGYTF
TGTGCCTGTTCATCCTCCCGGGGACGTGGCTACACCTTC